Following are 26 T cell receptor beta chains from one sample sequenced in a study of vaccination effects on CD4 cells after COVID-19 (dated by TCRdb to between 2021 and 2022). The antigens of these receptors remain unknown. The receptor library was made with the immunoSEQ multiplex PCR assay. The immuneACCESS repertoire file appears here via TCRdb, limited to in-frame rearrangements. These files lack a portion of the clones; in checked studies, under half of the deficit traces to unresolved V genes, and the cause of the others is not known. The sample profile shows about 53,000 clones; approximately 80% of them were found once. Approximately 2.8% of the sample is in the top ten clones. After more than 9 days of culture, CD4+ T cells were isolated with the EasySep CD4+ T cell isolation kit. This specimen consisted of CD4+ T cells from PBMCs cultured without peptide, obtained before COVID-19 vaccination. These receptors all stem from a human donor who received a COVID-19 vaccine.

The chain carries TRBV5-8 and TRBJ2-7; D might be TRBD1 (6 bases). The CDR3 runs to 13 residues. Trimming took 3 bases from V and 4 from J, leaving 11 bases between them. Germline CDR1 reads SGHTS; CDR2 reads YDEGEE. The CDR3, as DNA: TGTGCCAGCAGCTGGGGGACACTTTACGAGCAGTACGTC. Protein sequence: CASSWGTLYEQYV.

The rearrangement links TRBV5-1 to TRBJ1-4; D not resolved. The V gene's germline CDR1 is SGHRS and CDR2 YFSETQ. This CDR3 is built from 14 residues. V was shortened by 3 bases and J by 4 bases, with 10 bases between the two germline ends. CDR3: CASSYLADNEKLFF. CDR3 nucleotide sequence: TGCGCCAGCAGCTATCTGGCGGATAATGAAAAACTGTTTTTT.

V is TRBV4-1 and J is TRBJ1-2; tentatively, D is TRBD1 (6 bases). Germline-derived CDR1 and CDR2 are MGHRA and YSYEKL. This CDR3 has 15 residues. V lost 3 bases to trimming and J lost 2 bases, with 13 bases between them. For the CDR3, the DNA is TGCGCCAGCAGCCACTTCAGGGGTCCGAACTATGGCTACACCTTC. It translates to CASSHFRGPNYGYTF.

A single count supports this clone. V gene TRBV3-1 (or the pseudogene TRBV3-2) combines with J gene TRBJ1-4; 10 bases agree with TRBD1. Trimming at V came to 5 bases and at J to 8 bases, leaving 17 bases not matched to a gene. The CDR3 loop spans 18 amino acids. In germline, CDR1 is LGHDT, CDR2 YNNKEL (reference sequence). This CDR3 reads CASSDPSSPGQGREKLFF. In DNA, the CDR3 is TGTGCCAGCAGCGACCCCTCCTCTCCGGGACAGGGGCGAGAAAAACTGTTTTTT.

This chain connects TRBV18 to TRBJ2-5; D gene uncertain. This CDR3 has 17 amino acids. Trimming took off 3 bases at V and 2 bases at J, with 19 bases between the two ends. The germline V gene encodes CDR1 KGHSH and CDR2 LQKENI. The CDR3 coding sequence is TGTGCCAGCTCACCTCTCCCTTTGGTGGGTAGACAAGAGACCCAGTACTTC. Protein: CASSPLPLVGRQETQYF.

The rearrangement links TRBV9 to TRBJ1-2, with D unclear. The ends were cut back, 0 bases at V and 2 bases at J, with 8 bases in the middle. Germline V gene data show CDR1 as SGDLS and CDR2 as YYNGEE. CDR3 size: 14 residues. The chain's CDR3 is CASSVAGQNYGYTF. The CDR3 region has the DNA TGTGCCAGCAGCGTAGCTGGCCAGAACTATGGCTACACCTTC.

CDR3 nucleotide sequence: TGTGCCAGCAGCGCGGACAGGGGGCGTGAAGATACGCAGTATTTT. Amino acids: CASSADRGREDTQYF. The rearrangement joins TRBV7-8 to TRBJ2-3; TRBD1 matches at 11 bases. Per germline, CDR1 SGHVS and CDR2 FQNEAQ. This CDR3 has 15 amino acids. The J segment lost 5 bases and the V segment lost 5 bases, leaving 6 bases of the junction unmatched.

This chain uses TRBV6-5 with TRBJ1-4; the D gene is possibly TRBD1 (5 bases). The CDR3 runs to 15 residues. Germline V lookup: CDR1 MNHEY, CDR2 SVGAGI. Trimming shortened V by 7 bases and J by 4 bases, and 16 bases separated the two germline ends. The CDR3: CASNGRDRGNEKLFF. The CDR3, as DNA: TGTGCCAGCAATGGGAGGGACCGGGGTAATGAAAAACTGTTTTTT.

The chain recombines TRBV27 with TRBJ2-7; 7 bases align to TRBD1. The CDR3 is 14 amino acids. Trimming removed 6 bases from V and 7 bases from J; junction bases left unmatched: 12. CDR1 is MNHEY and CDR2 is SMNVEV in the germline V gene (reference sequence). The CDR3 region has the DNA TGTGCCAGCAGCCGTGACCCCAGGGGGTGGGAGCAGTACGTC. This translates into CASSRDPRGWEQYV.

The count of this clone is one. The chain carries TRBV4-3 and TRBJ1-6; D is unresolved. The germline V and J ends were trimmed by 0 bases and 9 bases, with 9 bases remaining between them. Germline assignment: CDR1 LGHNA and CDR2 YSLEER. The CDR3 has 14 amino acids. The CDR3 bases are TGCGCCAGCAGCCAAGAGGTGACGGGTTCACCCCTCCACTTT. Translated, it gives CASSQEVTGSPLHF.

The CDR3 loop reads CASSPPTYNEQFF. The CDR3 nucleotides are TGTGCCAGCTCACCCCCCACCTACAATGAGCAGTTCTTC. The J gene is TRBJ2-1, the V gene TRBV18; D gene uncertain. The CDR3 is made up of 13 amino acids. V was shortened by 3 bases and J by 2 bases, with 5 bases between the two germline ends. Germline V gene data show CDR1 as KGHSH and CDR2 as LQKENI.

This chain links TRBV5-6 with TRBJ1-5; D might be TRBD1 (6 bases). V was shortened by 4 bases and J by 4 bases, with 18 bases between the two germline ends. The V gene's germline CDR1 is SGHDT and CDR2 YYEEEE. This CDR3 comprises 16 residues. The CDR3 coding sequence is TGTGCCAGCAGCCTTCGACAGGCCGCCTTTAATCAGCCCCAGCATTTT. Translation gives CASSLRQAAFNQPQHF.

The chain employs TRBV27 and TRBJ2-7; D is possibly TRBD1 (6 bases). Germline V CDR1 and CDR2: MNHEY, SMNVEV (reference sequence). The CDR3 spans 13 residues. V lost 3 bases and J lost 4, with 10 bases in between. The CDR3 loop is CASSLRRGYEQYV. In DNA, the CDR3 is TGTGCCAGCAGTTTGCGCAGGGGATACGAGCAGTACGTC.

The chain couples TRBV24-1 to TRBJ2-1; no clear D. Trimming removed 5 bases from V and 6 bases from J, with 16 bases in between. Germline CDR1 is KGHDR and CDR2 is SFDVKD. This CDR3 has 15 amino acids. DNA for the CDR3: TGTGCCACCAGTGTCCCCCTCGACGGTTCCAATGAGCAGTTCTTC. Its translation: CATSVPLDGSNEQFF.

This clone was observed once. The chain carries TRBV10-3 and TRBJ2-7, with D possibly matching TRBD2 (5 bases). Trimming cost V 5 bases and J 0 bases, with 14 bases left between them. Germline CDR1 and CDR2: ENHRY and SYGVKD. The CDR3 has 15 residues. The chain's CDR3 is CAISRGGPSSYEQYV. CDR3 bases: TGTGCCATCAGTCGAGGCGGGCCCAGCTCCTACGAGCAGTACGTC.

The chain combines TRBV30 with TRBJ1-2, with unresolved D. The CDR3 has 17 residues. V lost 4 bases, J lost 5 bases, and 26 bases lay in between. Looked up from germline, CDR1 is GTSNPN and CDR2 is SVGIG (reference sequence). The CDR3 nucleotides are TGTGCCTGGAACCGAGCCCGCACGACGAAGAGTGGGTATGGCTACACCTTC. It encodes CAWNRARTTKSGYGYTF.

The chain combines TRBV6-1 with TRBJ2-3; 8 nucleotides line up with TRBD2. The CDR3 is 15 amino acids. Germline V lookup: CDR1 MNHNS, CDR2 SASEGT. V shed 3 bases, J shed 4 bases, and the junction held 6 bases outside the gene matches. CDR3 DNA sequence: TGTGCCAGCAGTGACGAGGTGCGGGGGGCAGATACGCAGTATTTT. It specifies CASSDEVRGADTQYF.

This chain joins TRBV3-1 (or the pseudogene TRBV3-2) and TRBJ2-5, with D unclear. CDR3 length equals 12 residues. CDR1 is LGHDT, CDR2 YNNKEL, per germline (reference sequence). V was trimmed by 0 bases and J by 4 bases, leaving 3 bases between them. The CDR3 region is CASSQDRETQYF. CDR3 bases: TGTGCCAGCAGCCAAGACAGAGAGACCCAGTACTTC.

The rearrangement uses TRBV11-2 and TRBJ1-5; 7 positions match TRBD1. The CDR3 covers 15 residues. Per the germline V gene, CDR1 is SGHAT and CDR2 is FQNNGV. V lost 5 bases to trimming and J lost 3 bases; unmatched junction nucleotides: 7. The chain's CDR3 is CASSITGESNQPQHF. As DNA, the CDR3 is TGTGCCAGCAGCATAACAGGGGAATCCAATCAGCCCCAGCATTTT.

This clone was counted only a few times. The chain has TRBV7-2 and TRBJ1-3, with D tentatively TRBD1 (5 bases). The CDR3 covers 13 residues. CDR1 SGHTA and CDR2 FQGNSA come from the germline V gene. V shed 3 bases and J shed 5 bases, with 8 bases lying between them. The CDR3 DNA follows: TGTGCCAGCAGCTTTGGGGGGAGAAACACCATATATTTT. Translation: CASSFGGRNTIYF.

This clone was detected a few times. The V gene is TRBV7-2, the J gene TRBJ1-2; D gene uncertain. This CDR3 has 11 residues. The germline V and J ends were trimmed by 3 bases and 7 bases, with 6 bases remaining between them. Germline CDR1 reads SGHTA; CDR2 reads FQGNSA. The CDR3 loop is CASSFQVGYTF. DNA of the CDR3: TGTGCCAGCAGCTTCCAGGTTGGCTACACCTTC.

The chain links TRBV18 to TRBJ1-5, with 7 bases lining up with TRBD1. Per germline, CDR1 KGHSH and CDR2 LQKENI. V lost 4 bases and J lost 4; bases outside the gene matches: 7. This CDR3 contains 15 residues. CDR3 DNA sequence: TGTGCCAGCTCACTAGGGGACAGCCGAAATCAGCCCCAGCATTTT. It specifies CASSLGDSRNQPQHF.

This chain joins TRBV19 and TRBJ2-2; D gene unclear. The CDR3 runs to 15 residues. Trimming left V 6 bases short and J 1 base short, with 12 bases between. The germline gives CDR1 LNHDA, CDR2 SQIVND (reference sequence). In nucleotides, the CDR3 is TGTGCCAGTAGGGTGGGTTTCAAGAACACCGGGGAGCTGTTTTTT. This sequence encodes CASRVGFKNTGELFF.

This sequence joins TRBV3-1 (or the pseudogene TRBV3-2) and TRBJ1-5; D remains unclear. V was shortened by 2 bases and J by 2 bases, with 7 bases between the two germline ends. CDR3 length: 14 residues. Per the germline V gene, CDR1 is LGHDT and CDR2 is YNNKEL (reference sequence). The CDR3 nucleotides read TGTGCCAGCAGCCAAATGTGGGGCAATCAGCCCCAGCATTTT. Its protein product is CASSQMWGNQPQHF.

The chain uses TRBV11-1 and TRBJ2-1; D may match TRBD1 or TRBD2 (5 bases each). Germline assignment: CDR1 SGHAT and CDR2 FQDESV (reference sequence). Trimming took 0 bases from V and 2 from J, leaving 8 bases between them. This CDR3 is built from 15 residues. The CDR3 here is CASSLAWGTYNEQFF. CDR3 nucleotides: TGTGCCAGCAGCTTAGCGTGGGGGACCTACAATGAGCAGTTCTTC.

The V gene is TRBV7-3, the J gene TRBJ1-1; 7 bases match TRBD1. Per germline, CDR1 SGHTA and CDR2 FQGTGA. The CDR3 length is 15 residues. Trimming cost V 5 bases and J 5 bases; bases outside gene matches: 11. The CDR3 here is CASSPKTGSKTEAFF. CDR3 nucleotides: TGTGCCAGCAGCCCGAAGACAGGGTCAAAAACTGAAGCTTTCTTT.